Listed here are 14 T cell receptor beta chains from one sample, sequenced in a study of control samples from healthy donors and cancer patients. Using immunoSEQ multiplex PCR, the repertoire was profiled, and TCRdb retains in-frame clones only, with some absent. The sample lists a few hundred thousand clones, 80% to 95% occurring once. Specimen: PBMCs. The source is a man in his forties with head and neck cancer.

V usage is TRBV5-5 and J usage is TRBJ2-3; maybe TRBD2 (5 bases). Between the trimmed V and J ends, which lost 6 bases and 0 bases, there was a span of 14 bases. The CDR3 is 15 residues long. Germline-derived CDR1 and CDR2 are SGHKS and YYEKEE (reference sequence). The CDR3 DNA sequence: TGTGCCAGCATCCCGGACGGGGTAAGCACAGATACGCAGTATTTT. As protein: CASIPDGVSTDTQYF.

The rearrangement uses TRBV5-1 and TRBJ1-3, with D maybe TRBD1 (6 bases). Looked up from germline, CDR1 is SGHRS and CDR2 is YFSETQ. V lost 4 bases and J lost 2, with 10 bases in between. The length of the CDR3 is 14 residues. The CDR3 region is CASSKGGTGNTIYF. CDR3 coding DNA: TGCGCCAGCAGCAAAGGGGGGACTGGAAACACCATATATTTT.

The V call is TRBV5-1, the J call TRBJ1-5; 7 bases are a match to TRBD1. CDR3 length: 14 amino acids. CDR1 is SGHRS, CDR2 YFSETQ, per germline. V shed 2 bases, J shed 7 bases, and the junction held 6 bases outside the gene matches. The CDR3 DNA follows: TGCGCCAGCAGCTTAGGACAGGCGGGGCAGCCCCAGCATTTT. Translating gives CASSLGQAGQPQHF.

The rearrangement joins TRBV18 to TRBJ2-5, with D perhaps TRBD1 (6 bases). The germline CDR1 and CDR2 sequences are KGHSH and LQKENI. The CDR3 has 15 residues. The germline V and J ends were trimmed by 3 bases and 1 base, with 12 bases remaining between them. The CDR3 coding sequence is TGTGCCAGCTCACCGGACAGATCTATCCAAGAGACCCAGTACTTC. Its protein is CASSPDRSIQETQYF.

This rearrangement joins TRBV19 to TRBJ2-3; no firm D call. The CDR3 contains 16 residues. Trimming pared 3 bases from V and 2 bases from J, leaving 15 bases between. Germline lookup yields CDR1 LNHDA and CDR2 SQIVND (reference sequence). The CDR3 DNA is TGTGCCAGTAGTATCAGGCCGCAGGCAGCCACAGATACGCAGTATTTT. This sequence encodes CASSIRPQAATDTQYF.

J is TRBJ2-5 and V is TRBV7-8, with D hard to call. The CDR3 consists of 14 residues. V lost 2 bases, J lost 5 bases, and 12 bases lay in between. Germline V CDR1 and CDR2: SGHVS, FQNEAQ. CDR3 DNA sequence: TGTGCCAGCAGCTTACCCCAATCTTACGAGACCCAGTACTTC. Translation: CASSLPQSYETQYF.

J is TRBJ2-1 and V is TRBV5-4; D is perhaps TRBD2 (6 bases). Looked up from germline, CDR1 is SGHNT and CDR2 is YYREEE (reference sequence). The CDR3 covers 13 residues. With 4 bases removed from V and 7 bases from J, the gap between germline ends came to 12 bases. The DNA for the CDR3 is TGTGCCAGCAGCGGCCCGGGACTTAATGAGCAGTTCTTC. Encoded protein: CASSGPGLNEQFF. Based on the CDR3 plus reference TRBV5-4 and TRBJ2-1, the full variable domain is ETGVTQSPTHLIKTRGQQVTLRCSSQSGHNTVSWYQQALGQGPQFIFQYYREEENGRGNFPPRFSGLQFPNYSSELNVNALELDDSALYLCASSGPGLNEQFFGPGTRLTVL.

This clone was picked up one time. The rearrangement joins TRBV29-1 to TRBJ2-7; TRBD1 matches at 8 bases. The CDR3 contains 14 residues. The germline V gene encodes CDR1 SQVTM and CDR2 ANQGSEA. Trimming took 2 bases from V and 0 from J; bases not matched to a gene: 3. The CDR3 loop reads CSVETGGSSYEQYF. CDR3 nucleotide sequence: TGCAGCGTTGAAACAGGGGGATCCTCCTACGAGCAGTACTTC.

As for this clone: An end of the junction does not agree with germline; a read error may underlie this. J is TRBJ2-7 and V is TRBV3-1 (or the pseudogene TRBV3-2); 8 bases match TRBD2. The germline CDR1 and CDR2 sequences are LGHDT and YNNKEL (reference sequence). The CDR3 sequence is 13 residues long. The CDR3 nucleotides read TGTGCCAGCAGCCAAGTCGAGCGGGGGCCAAGTTTCTTC. This gives the protein CASSQVERGPSFF.

The chain combines TRBV5-4 with TRBJ2-5; possible D gene TRBD2, 5 bases. This CDR3 comprises 15 residues. Germline V gives CDR1 SGHNT, CDR2 YYREEE (reference sequence). The V end lost 3 bases, the J end lost 1 base, and 13 bases lay between the germline ends. The CDR3 DNA reads as TGTGCCAGCAGCTCCGTAGACGGGATCCAAGAGACCCAGTACTTC. It yields the protein CASSSVDGIQETQYF.

CDR3 coding DNA: TGTGCCAGCTCAGAAGGACAGGGGGGCCACTACGAGCAGTACTTC. Translating gives CASSEGQGGHYEQYF. The chain joins TRBV18 to TRBJ2-7; 10 positions match TRBD1. The V segment lost 5 bases and the J segment 3 bases; nucleotides outside the gene matches: 7. The CDR3 totals 15 residues. From germline, CDR1 is KGHSH and CDR2 LQKENI.

The gene calls are TRBV11-2 and TRBJ2-1, with D tentatively TRBD2 (5 bases). The CDR3 runs to 15 residues. From germline, CDR1 is SGHAT and CDR2 FQNNGV. V was clipped by 4 bases and J by 8 bases, with 18 bases between them. This CDR3 reads CASSSRALTSDEQFF. The CDR3 nucleotides read TGTGCCAGCAGCTCGCGGGCGCTAACTTCCGATGAGCAGTTCTTC.

The chain joins TRBV18 to TRBJ2-2, with D perhaps TRBD2 (5 bases). The CDR3 runs to 14 residues. Deletions cut 3 bases from V and 5 bases from J, with 10 bases between. In germline, CDR1 is KGHSH, CDR2 LQKENI. As DNA, the CDR3 is TGTGCCAGCTCACCTTCGTCGGGGACCGGGGAGCTGTTTTTT. Encoded protein: CASSPSSGTGELFF.

This chain links TRBV27 with TRBJ2-6; no clear D. V lost 1 base to trimming and J lost 0 bases, with 7 bases between them. The CDR3 spans 16 residues. Germline V gene data show CDR1 as MNHEY and CDR2 as SMNVEV (reference sequence). This chain's CDR3 is CASSLWVGSGANVLTF. CDR3 DNA sequence: TGTGCCAGCAGTTTATGGGTGGGCTCTGGGGCCAACGTCCTGACTTTC. Full variable domain (remainder filled in from reference TRBV27 and TRBJ2-6): EAQVTQNPRYLITVTGKKLTVTCSQNMNHEYMSWYRQDPGLGLRQIYYSMNVEVTDKGDVPEGYKVSRKEKRNFPLILESPSPNQTSLYFCASSLWVGSGANVLTFGAGSRLTVL.